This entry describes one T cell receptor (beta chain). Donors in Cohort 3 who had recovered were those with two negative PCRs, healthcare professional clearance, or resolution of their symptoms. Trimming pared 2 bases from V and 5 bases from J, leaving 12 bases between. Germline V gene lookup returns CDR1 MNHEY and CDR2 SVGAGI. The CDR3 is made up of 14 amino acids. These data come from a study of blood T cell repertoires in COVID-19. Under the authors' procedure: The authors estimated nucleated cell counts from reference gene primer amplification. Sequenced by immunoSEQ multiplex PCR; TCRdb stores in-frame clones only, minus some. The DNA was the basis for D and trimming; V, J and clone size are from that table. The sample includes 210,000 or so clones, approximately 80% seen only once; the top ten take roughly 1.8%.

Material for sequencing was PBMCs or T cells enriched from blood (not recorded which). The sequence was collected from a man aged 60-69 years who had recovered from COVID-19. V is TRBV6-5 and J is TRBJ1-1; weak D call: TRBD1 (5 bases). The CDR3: CASSYDKGWTEAFF. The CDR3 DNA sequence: TGTGCCAGCAGTTACGACAAGGGGTGGACTGAAGCTTTCTTT.